The 15 T cell receptor beta chains in this list originate from one sample, sequenced in a study of blood T cell repertoires in COVID-19. Data came from immunoSEQ multiplex PCR; TCRdb stores just in-frame clones and leaves some out. The sample holds under 450,000 clones, around 89% seen once. Sequenced sample: peripheral blood. The receptors stem from a woman between 40 and 50 years old with COVID-19, enrolled during active disease.

This chain uses TRBV27 with TRBJ1-6; 9 bases line up with TRBD1. Germline CDR1 MNHEY, CDR2 SMNVEV (reference sequence). Losses at the gene ends were 2 bases for V and 7 bases for J; bases not matched to a gene: 3. The CDR3 consists of 15 residues. CDR3 bases: TGTGCCAGCAGTTTAACCGGGACAGGGAATTCACCCCTCCACTTT. This encodes CASSLTGTGNSPLHF.

To note about this clone: Sequence at one end of the junction differs from germline and may be a read error. The chain is built from TRBV24-1 and TRBJ2-1, with D tentatively TRBD1 (6 bases). CDR3 length: 13 amino acids. Germline lookup yields CDR1 KGHDR and CDR2 SFDVKD. The CDR3 sequence: CATSDTPGQTKVF. CDR3 sequence (DNA): TGTGCCACCAGTGATACTCCGGGACAAACAAAGGTCTTC.

The gene calls are TRBV6-5 and TRBJ1-1; D is possibly TRBD1 (5 bases). The germline V and J ends were trimmed by 5 bases and 4 bases, with 11 bases remaining between them. The germline V gene has CDR1 MNHEY and CDR2 SVGAGI. This CDR3 spans 13 amino acids. The CDR3 protein is CASSQTASTEAFF. CDR3 nucleotides: TGTGCCAGCAGTCAGACAGCCTCCACTGAAGCTTTCTTT.

The rearrangement links TRBV4-3 to TRBJ1-2; TRBD1 is a possible D gene (6 bases). Germline V gene lookup returns CDR1 LGHNA and CDR2 YSLEER. The V end was cut by 0 bases, the J end by 8 bases, with 13 bases between. The CDR3 is 14 residues long. CDR3 bases: TGCGCCAGCAGCCAAGATCAACAGGGCTGGGGCTACACCTTC. It specifies CASSQDQQGWGYTF.

In this sample, this clone turned up once. The chain joins TRBV7-9 to TRBJ1-2; perhaps TRBD1 as D (5 bases). V was trimmed by 5 bases and J by 2 bases, leaving 15 bases between them. This CDR3 contains 15 residues. The germline V gene encodes CDR1 SEHNR and CDR2 FQNEAQ (reference sequence). The DNA of the CDR3 is TGTGCCAGCAGCCGCGGACAAGATGGGAACTATGGCTACACCTTC. Amino acids: CASSRGQDGNYGYTF.

This clone appeared a few times. The chain carries TRBV6-5 and TRBJ1-5; possible D gene TRBD1, 5 bases. The CDR3 loop spans 15 amino acids. Germline V gene data show CDR1 as MNHEY and CDR2 as SVGAGI. V lost 5 bases, J lost 6 bases, and 17 bases lay in between. The CDR3 loop is CASSPRGTAVQPQHF. In DNA form, the CDR3 reads TGTGCCAGCAGTCCCCGCGGGACTGCGGTTCAGCCCCAGCATTTT.

The chain uses TRBV9 and TRBJ2-5; 11 bases match TRBD2. This CDR3 contains 19 residues. Germline V gene lookup returns CDR1 SGDLS and CDR2 YYNGEE. With 3 bases clipped from V and 0 bases from J, the junction kept 13 bases outside the gene matches. The CDR3 DNA reads TGTGCCAGCAGCGCGAGTCGGCCTAGCGGGGGGCGGTACCAAGAGACCCAGTACTTC. As protein: CASSASRPSGGRYQETQYF.

This clone was seen more than once but under ten times. V is TRBV5-1 and J is TRBJ1-1; TRBD1 might be the D (5 bases). The CDR3 runs 13 residues. Per germline, CDR1 SGHRS and CDR2 YFSETQ. V was trimmed by 5 bases and J by 1 base, leaving 9 bases between them. The CDR3 loop reads CASRDQGNTEAFF. For the CDR3, the DNA is TGCGCCAGCAGAGATCAGGGGAACACTGAAGCTTTCTTT.

On this clone: Sequence at one end of the junction differs from germline and may be a read error. The chain couples TRBV7-7 to TRBJ2-2; a weak D match, TRBD2 (5 bases). Germline assignment: CDR1 SSHAT and CDR2 FNYEAQ (reference sequence). This CDR3 contains 15 residues. CDR3 sequence reads: CASSLQRAGTGELFF. CDR3 nucleotides: TGTGCTAGCAGCTTACAAAGGGCGGGCACCGGGGAGCTGTTTTTT.

The chain joins TRBV6-2 or TRBV6-3 to TRBJ1-2, with TRBD1 matching 9 bases. Losses at the gene ends were 1 base for V and 8 bases for J; bases not matched to a gene: 8. Germline assignment: CDR1 MNHEY and CDR2 SVGEGT. The CDR3 totals 15 residues. This CDR3 is CASSYLKPGQGGYTF. In nucleotides, the CDR3 is TGTGCCAGCAGTTACTTGAAGCCGGGACAGGGCGGCTACACCTTC.

This clone was counted a single time. The gene calls are TRBV30 and TRBJ2-3, with 9 bases fitting TRBD2. Germline CDR1 is GTSNPN and CDR2 is SVGIG (reference sequence). After removal of 2 bases from V and 3 bases from J, the junction contained 9 bases not matched to a gene. The CDR3 length is 16 residues. CDR3 protein: CAWSSWGSGGTDTQYF. The CDR3 nucleotides are TGTGCCTGGAGTTCCTGGGGCAGCGGGGGGACAGATACGCAGTATTTT.

The rearrangement links TRBV3-1 (or the pseudogene TRBV3-2) to TRBJ1-2, with 7 bases matching TRBD1. The CDR3 has 16 amino acids. V gave up 4 bases and J gave up 0 bases; unmatched junction bases: 8. Germline-derived CDR1 and CDR2 are LGHDT and YNNKEL (reference sequence). DNA for the CDR3: TGTGCCAGCAGCCTTAGAAGGGGGCAGACTAACTATGGCTACACCTTC. It yields the protein CASSLRRGQTNYGYTF.

V is TRBV6-5 and J is TRBJ1-3; D is uncertain. Germline assignment: CDR1 MNHEY and CDR2 SVGAGI. This CDR3 comprises 12 residues. The V end lost 8 bases, the J end lost 4 bases, and 9 bases lay between the germline ends. The CDR3 here is CASSRGGNTIYF. The CDR3 nucleotides are TGTGCCAGCTCTAGAGGGGGAAACACCATATATTTT.

V and J are TRBV29-1 and TRBJ1-1; D unresolved. CDR1 is SQVTM and CDR2 is ANQGSEA in the germline V gene. The CDR3 spans 12 residues. V gave up 3 bases and J gave up 1 base, with 6 bases separating them. This CDR3 is CSVERKNTEAFF. The CDR3 DNA sequence: TGCAGCGTTGAGCGAAAGAACACTGAAGCTTTCTTT.

Concerning this clone itself: One end of the junction fails to match germline, which may point to a read error. The rearrangement links TRBV7-2 to TRBJ1-3, with 9 bases identical to TRBD1. Germline V gene sequence: CDR1 SGHTA, CDR2 FQGNSA. This CDR3 is built from 15 residues. In nucleotides, the CDR3 is TGTGCCAGCAGCTTAGAGCGACAGGGGGGAAGCACCATATATTTT. The encoded protein is CASSLERQGGSTIYF.